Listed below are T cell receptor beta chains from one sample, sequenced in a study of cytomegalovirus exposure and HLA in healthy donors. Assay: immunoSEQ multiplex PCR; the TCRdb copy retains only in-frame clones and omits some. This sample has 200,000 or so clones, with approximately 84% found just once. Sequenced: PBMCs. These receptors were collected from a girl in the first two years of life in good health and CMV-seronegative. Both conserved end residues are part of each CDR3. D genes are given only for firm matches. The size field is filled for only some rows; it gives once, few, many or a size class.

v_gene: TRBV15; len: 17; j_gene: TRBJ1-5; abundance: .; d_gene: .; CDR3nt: TGTGCCACCAGCAGAGAAGCGGCAGGTATCACATATTGGCCCCAGCATTTT; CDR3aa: CATSREAAGITYWPQHF
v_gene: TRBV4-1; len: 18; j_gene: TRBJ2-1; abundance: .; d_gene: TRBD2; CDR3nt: TGCGCCAGCAGCCAAGATTCTCCTAGCGGGAGGGCCGGTAATGAGCAGTTCTTC; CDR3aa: CASSQDSPSGRAGNEQFF
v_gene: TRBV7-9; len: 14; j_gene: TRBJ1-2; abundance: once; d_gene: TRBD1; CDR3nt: TGTGCCAGCAGCCTCCGGGACAGGGCCTATGGCTACACCTTC; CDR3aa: CASSLRDRAYGYTF
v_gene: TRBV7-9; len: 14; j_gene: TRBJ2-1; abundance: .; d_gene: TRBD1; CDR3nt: TGTGCCAGCGGCGGGACAGGGGGCTACAATGAGCAGTTCTTC; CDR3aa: CASGGTGGYNEQFF
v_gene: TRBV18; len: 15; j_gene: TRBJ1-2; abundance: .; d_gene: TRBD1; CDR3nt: TGTGCCAGCTCACCGGACAGGGTAAACCAGGGTGGCTACACCTTC; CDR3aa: CASSPDRVNQGGYTF
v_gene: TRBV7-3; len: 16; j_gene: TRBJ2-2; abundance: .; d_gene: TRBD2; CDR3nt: TGTGCCAGCAGCTTAATTAATAGCGGGAGCACCGGGGAGCTGTTTTTT; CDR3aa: CASSLINSGSTGELFF
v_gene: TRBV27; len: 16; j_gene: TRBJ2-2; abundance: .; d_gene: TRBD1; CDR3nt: TGTGCCAGCGGACGCAACGGACAGGGGGAGACCGGGGAGCTGTTTTTT; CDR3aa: CASGRNGQGETGELFF
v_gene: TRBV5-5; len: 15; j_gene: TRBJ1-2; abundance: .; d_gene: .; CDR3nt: TGTGCCAGCAGCTTGTTAGTGCAGACAAACTATGGCTACACCTTC; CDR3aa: CASSLLVQTNYGYTF
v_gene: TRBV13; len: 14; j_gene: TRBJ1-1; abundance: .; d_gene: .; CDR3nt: TGTGCCAGCATCTTGGGACTTACGAACACTGAAGCTTTCTTT; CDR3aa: CASILGLTNTEAFF
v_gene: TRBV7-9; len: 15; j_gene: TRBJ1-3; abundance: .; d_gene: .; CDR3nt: TGTTCCAGCAGCTTGGAGACAGTAATCCTAAACACCATATATTTT; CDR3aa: CSSSLETVILNTIYF
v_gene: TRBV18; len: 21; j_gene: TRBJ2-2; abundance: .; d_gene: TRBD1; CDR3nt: TGTGCCAGCTCACGTTTAGGGGACGTGTCCAGACAGGGGATTAACACCGGGGAGCTGTTTTTT; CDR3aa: CASSRLGDVSRQGINTGELFF
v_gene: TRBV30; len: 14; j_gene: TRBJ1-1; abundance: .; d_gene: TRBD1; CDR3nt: TGTGCCTGGAATCAGGGGGCCACAACCGCTGAAGCTTTCTTT; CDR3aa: CAWNQGATTAEAFF
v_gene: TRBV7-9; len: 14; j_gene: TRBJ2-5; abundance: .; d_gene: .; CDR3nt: TGTGCCAGCAGCTTAGGACAGTACCAAGAGACCCAGTACTTC; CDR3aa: CASSLGQYQETQYF
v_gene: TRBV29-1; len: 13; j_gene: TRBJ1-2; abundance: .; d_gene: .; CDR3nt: TGCAGCGTTGAAAGACAGGTTAAATATGGCTACACCTTC; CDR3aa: CSVERQVKYGYTF
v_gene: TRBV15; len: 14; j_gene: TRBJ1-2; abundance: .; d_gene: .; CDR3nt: TGTGCCACCAGCAGATACCGGGCGGGGAATGGCTACACCTTC; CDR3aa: CATSRYRAGNGYTF
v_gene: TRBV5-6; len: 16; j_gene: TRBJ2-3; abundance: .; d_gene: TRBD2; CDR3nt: TGTGCCAGCAGCTCAACTAGCGGGGGGACTGCAGATACGCAGTATTTT; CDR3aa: CASSSTSGGTADTQYF
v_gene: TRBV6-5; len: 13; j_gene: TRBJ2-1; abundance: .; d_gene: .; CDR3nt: TGTGCCAGCAGTTCCCCTAGCGATCTTGAGCAGTTCTTC; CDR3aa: CASSSPSDLEQFF
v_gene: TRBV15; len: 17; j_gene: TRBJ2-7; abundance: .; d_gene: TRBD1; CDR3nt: TGTGCCACCAGCACATCGGGACAGGGGGTGTTAGACTACGAGCAGTACTTC; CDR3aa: CATSTSGQGVLDYEQYF
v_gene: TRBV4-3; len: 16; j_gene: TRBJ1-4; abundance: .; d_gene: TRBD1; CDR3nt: TGCGCCAGCAGCCAATTTTCCGGGACAGGAATAGAAAAACTGTTTTTT; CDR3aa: CASSQFSGTGIEKLFF
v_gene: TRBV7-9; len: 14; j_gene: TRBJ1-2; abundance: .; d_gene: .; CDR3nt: TGTTCCAGCAGCTCAACAGGGCCTCGGTTTGGCTACACCTTC; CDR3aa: CSSSSTGPRFGYTF
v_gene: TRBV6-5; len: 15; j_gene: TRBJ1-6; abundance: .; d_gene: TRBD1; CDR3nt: TGTGCTTCCCTCCCTCGACAGGGCTCTAATTCACCCCTCCACTTT; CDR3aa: CASLPRQGSNSPLHF
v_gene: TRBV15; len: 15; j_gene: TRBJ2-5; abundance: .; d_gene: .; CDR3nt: TGTGCCACCAGCAGAGGACTGAATAATGAAGAGACCCAGTACTTC; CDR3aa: CATSRGLNNEETQYF
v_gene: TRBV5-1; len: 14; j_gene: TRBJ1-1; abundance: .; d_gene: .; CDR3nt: TGCGCCAGCAGCTTGTACGGCGGGAACACTGAAGCTTTCTTT; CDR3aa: CASSLYGGNTEAFF
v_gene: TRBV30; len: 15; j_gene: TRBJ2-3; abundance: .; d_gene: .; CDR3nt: TGTGCCTGGACCTTGCGGGGGCCCCTGTCGGATACGCAGTATTTT; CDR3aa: CAWTLRGPLSDTQYF
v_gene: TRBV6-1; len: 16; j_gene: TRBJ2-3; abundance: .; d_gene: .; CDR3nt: TGTGCCAGCAGTGTGTTACGGACACCGAGCACAGATACGCAGTATTTT; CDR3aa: CASSVLRTPSTDTQYF
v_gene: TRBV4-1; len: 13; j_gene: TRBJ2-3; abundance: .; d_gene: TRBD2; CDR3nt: TGCGCCAGCAGCCCCAGCGCGGGGGGAACGCAGTATTTT; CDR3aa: CASSPSAGGTQYF
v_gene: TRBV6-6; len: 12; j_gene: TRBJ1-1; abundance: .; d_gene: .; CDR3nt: TGTGCCAGCTGCGGGGGAACAACTGAAGCTTTCTTT; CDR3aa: CASCGGTTEAFF
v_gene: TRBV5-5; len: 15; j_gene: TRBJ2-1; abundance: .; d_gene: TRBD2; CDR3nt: TGTGCCAGCAGCCTCATAGCGGGGGACTACAATGAGCAGTTCTTC; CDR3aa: CASSLIAGDYNEQFF
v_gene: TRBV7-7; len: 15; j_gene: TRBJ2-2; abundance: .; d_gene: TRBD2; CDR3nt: TGTGCTAGCAGCTTGACTAGCGGGGGCACCGGGGAGCTGTTTTTT; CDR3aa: CASSLTSGGTGELFF
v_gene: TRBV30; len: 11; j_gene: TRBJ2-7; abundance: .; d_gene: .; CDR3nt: TGTGCCTGGAGTCAGTCCTACGAGCAGTACTTC; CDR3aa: CAWSQSYEQYF
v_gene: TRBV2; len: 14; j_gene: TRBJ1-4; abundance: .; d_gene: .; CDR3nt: TGTGCCACCCATCAGGGGCCCACTAATGAAAAACTGTTTTTT; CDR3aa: CATHQGPTNEKLFF
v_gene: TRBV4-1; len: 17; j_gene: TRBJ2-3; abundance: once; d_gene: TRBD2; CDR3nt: TGCGCCAGCAGCCAAGATCAGAGCGGGAGGGCCCGAAATACGCAGTATTTT; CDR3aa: CASSQDQSGRARNTQYF
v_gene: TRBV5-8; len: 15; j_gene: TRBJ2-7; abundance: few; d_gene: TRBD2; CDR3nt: TGTGCCAGCAGCTTGGGACTAGCAAAGGGGTACGAGCAGTACTTC; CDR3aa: CASSLGLAKGYEQYF
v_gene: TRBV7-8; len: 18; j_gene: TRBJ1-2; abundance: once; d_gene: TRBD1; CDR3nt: TGTGCCGAACCGAACAGGGGGCGGCTTCCCCGAAGCTGGTATGGCTACACCTTC; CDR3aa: CAEPNRGRLPRSWYGYTF
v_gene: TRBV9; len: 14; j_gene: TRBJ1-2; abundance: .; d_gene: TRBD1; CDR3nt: TGTGCCAGCAGTCTAGGGGGCGCCGACTATGGCTACACCTTC; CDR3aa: CASSLGGADYGYTF
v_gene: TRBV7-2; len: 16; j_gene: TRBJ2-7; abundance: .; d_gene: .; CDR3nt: TGTGCCAGCAGCTTAGACCCTACTAGCACCTCCTACGAGCAGTACTTC; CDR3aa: CASSLDPTSTSYEQYF
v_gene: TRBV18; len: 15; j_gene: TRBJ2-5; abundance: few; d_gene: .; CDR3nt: TGTGCCAGCTCACCAAACAGAGCCCACCAAGAGACCCAGTACTTC; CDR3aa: CASSPNRAHQETQYF
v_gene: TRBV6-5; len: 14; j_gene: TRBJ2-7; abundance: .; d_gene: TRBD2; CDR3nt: TGTGCCAGCAGCGAACTAGCGGGGGACTACGAGCAGTACTTC; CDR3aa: CASSELAGDYEQYF
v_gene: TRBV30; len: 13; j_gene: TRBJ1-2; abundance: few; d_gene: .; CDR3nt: TGTGCCTGGAGTGCAGGGTGGGGGCCTGGCTACACCTTC; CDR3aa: CAWSAGWGPGYTF
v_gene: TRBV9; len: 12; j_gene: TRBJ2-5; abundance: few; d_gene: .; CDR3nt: TGTGCCAGCAGCGTATCAAAAGAGACCCAGTACTTC; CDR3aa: CASSVSKETQYF
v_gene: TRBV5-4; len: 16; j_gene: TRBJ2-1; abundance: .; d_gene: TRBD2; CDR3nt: TGTGCCAGCAGCCGTATTAGCGGGAGGCTGAACAATGAGCAGTTCTTC; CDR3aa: CASSRISGRLNNEQFF
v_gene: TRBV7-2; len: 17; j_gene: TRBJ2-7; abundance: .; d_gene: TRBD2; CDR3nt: TGTGCCAGCAGCTTATACCTAGCGGGCACCAGCTCCTACGAGCAGTACTTC; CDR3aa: CASSLYLAGTSSYEQYF
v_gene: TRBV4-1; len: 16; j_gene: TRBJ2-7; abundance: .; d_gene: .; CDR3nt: TGCGCCAGCAGCCTAACTTTTGGAGGGCCCTCCTACGAGCAGTACTTC; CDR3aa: CASSLTFGGPSYEQYF
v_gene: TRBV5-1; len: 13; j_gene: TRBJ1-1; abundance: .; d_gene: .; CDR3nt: TGCGCCAGCAGCTTGGGGGGCGACACTGAAGCTTTCTTT; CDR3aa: CASSLGGDTEAFF
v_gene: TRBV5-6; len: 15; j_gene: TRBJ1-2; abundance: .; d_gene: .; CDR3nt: TGTGCCAGCAGCTTGCAGCAGGGTTCCCTCTATGGCTACACCTTC; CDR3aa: CASSLQQGSLYGYTF
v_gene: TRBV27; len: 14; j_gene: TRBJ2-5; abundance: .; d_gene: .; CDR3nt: TGTGCCGCGGGGGCAGGCGTAGTCCAAGAGACCCAGTACTTC; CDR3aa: CAAGAGVVQETQYF
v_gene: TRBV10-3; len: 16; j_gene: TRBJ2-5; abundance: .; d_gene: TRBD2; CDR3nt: TGTGCCATCAGTGGACGCGCGGGAGGCCACCAAGAGACCCAGTACTTC; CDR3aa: CAISGRAGGHQETQYF
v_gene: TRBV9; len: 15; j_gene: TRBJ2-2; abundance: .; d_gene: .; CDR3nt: TGTGCCAGCAGCGTAGGGGGCGCGAACACCGGGGAGCTGTTTTTT; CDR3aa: CASSVGGANTGELFF
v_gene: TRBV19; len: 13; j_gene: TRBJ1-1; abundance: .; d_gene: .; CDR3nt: TGTGCCAGTGCCGTGGGGGGGTCAGCTGAAGCTTTCTTT; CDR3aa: CASAVGGSAEAFF
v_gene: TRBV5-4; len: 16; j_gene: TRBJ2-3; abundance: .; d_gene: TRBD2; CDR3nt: TGTGCCAGCAGCCTCCTTTCCGGGGGGGGCCGAAATACGCAGTATTTT; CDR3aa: CASSLLSGGGRNTQYF
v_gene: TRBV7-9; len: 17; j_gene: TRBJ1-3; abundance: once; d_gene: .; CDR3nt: TGTGCCAGCAGCTTACGTCGGCAGGGGAGTTCTGGAAACACCATATATTTT; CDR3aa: CASSLRRQGSSGNTIYF